A single sample gave rise to the 20 T cell receptor beta chains below, sequenced in a study of blood T cell repertoires in COVID-19. The assay was immunoSEQ multiplex PCR, and TCRdb's table has in-frame clones only and misses some. The table has over 150,000 clones, around four fifths seen once. The sequencing input was peripheral blood. These receptors were taken from an elderly woman with COVID-19, enrolled during active disease.

V usage is TRBV5-1 and J usage is TRBJ1-4; TRBD1 matches 10 bases. Germline V CDR1 and CDR2: SGHRS, YFSETQ. CDR3 size: 14 residues. J gave up 3 bases and V 5 bases, and 1 base lay outside the gene matches. The CDR3 is CASRGTGANEKLFF. Written as DNA, the CDR3 is TGCGCCAGCAGAGGGACAGGGGCTAATGAAAAACTGTTTTTT. Full variable domain (outside the CDR3, taken from reference TRBV5-1 and TRBJ1-4): KAGVTQTPRYLIKTRGQQVTLSCSPISGHRSVSWYQQTPGQGLQFLFEYFSETQRNKGNFPGRFSGRQFSNSRSEMNVSTLELGDSALYLCASRGTGANEKLFFGSGTQLSVL.

V is TRBV11-2 and J is TRBJ1-3; 7 nucleotides match TRBD1. The CDR3 is 19 amino acids. V trimming: 5 bases; J trimming: 0 bases; junction bases outside the gene matches: 16. Germline V gives CDR1 SGHAT, CDR2 FQNNGV. The CDR3 protein is CASSQAVGQGGTSGNTIYF. The CDR3 DNA reads TGTGCCAGCAGCCAGGCGGTTGGGCAGGGGGGCACCTCTGGAAACACCATATATTTT.

This rearrangement joins TRBV28 to TRBJ1-5; D is possibly TRBD1 (6 bases). V was pared by 5 bases and J by 6 bases, with 20 bases between. CDR1 is MDHEN, CDR2 SYDVKM, per germline. CDR3 length: 16 residues. The CDR3 bases are TGTGCCAGCAGTCCATTAGGGGGTGGCGTGGTTCAGCCCCAGCATTTT. Translation gives CASSPLGGGVVQPQHF.

The J gene is TRBJ1-2, the V gene TRBV6-1, with a weak D call TRBD1 (5 bases). The V gene's germline CDR1 is MNHNS and CDR2 SASEGT. The length of the CDR3 is 14 residues. The ends were cut back, 3 bases at V and 4 bases at J, with 12 bases in the middle. The CDR3 DNA follows: TGTGCCAGCAGTGACGCGACAGCCATCTATGGCTACACCTTC. Protein: CASSDATAIYGYTF.

The chain joins TRBV7-3 to TRBJ2-7; TRBD1 aligns across 9 bases. Germline CDR1 is SGHTA and CDR2 is FQGTGA. After removal of 2 bases from V and 0 bases from J, the junction contained 14 bases not matched to a gene. The CDR3 runs to 19 residues. CDR3 residues: CASSLQAPPPGQGSYEQYF. For the CDR3, the DNA is TGTGCCAGCAGCTTACAGGCCCCGCCCCCGGGACAGGGCTCCTACGAGCAGTACTTC. The full variable domain, its missing parts supplied by reference TRBV7-3 and TRBJ2-7, is GAGVSQTPSNKVTEKGKYVELRCDPISGHTALYWYRQSLGQGPEFLIYFQGTGAADDSGLPNDRFFAVRPEGSVSTLKIQRTERGDSAVYLCASSLQAPPPGQGSYEQYFGPGTRLTVT.

J is TRBJ1-2 and V is TRBV18; D possibly corresponds to TRBD1 (6 bases). Germline V gene data show CDR1 as KGHSH and CDR2 as LQKENI. V lost 3 bases, J lost 3 bases, and 14 bases lay in between. The CDR3 sequence is 15 residues long. The CDR3 region has the DNA TGTGCCAGCTCACCTACAGGGAAAGCGGACTATGGCTACACCTTC. It encodes CASSPTGKADYGYTF.

This clone showed up just a few times. The rearrangement uses TRBV19 and TRBJ2-3, with D possibly being TRBD2 (6 bases). Germline V CDR1 and CDR2: LNHDA, SQIVND (reference sequence). The V end was cut by 3 bases, the J end by 2 bases, with 12 bases between. This CDR3 comprises 15 residues. The DNA of the CDR3 is TGTGCCAGTAGTATTCTGGCGGGGACCACAGATACGCAGTATTTT. Translating gives CASSILAGTTDTQYF.

This chain connects TRBV5-6 to TRBJ2-3, with unresolved D. Germline V gene sequence: CDR1 SGHDT, CDR2 YYEEEE. The CDR3 consists of 15 residues. The V end was cut by 6 bases, the J end by 2 bases, with 16 bases between. The CDR3 bases are TGTGCCAGCATCGATAGACACAACAACACAGATACGCAGTATTTT. Protein sequence: CASIDRHNNTDTQYF.

The V call is TRBV12-3 or TRBV12-4, the J call TRBJ1-6; D gene ambiguous. The CDR3 is made up of 13 amino acids. Trimming took 7 bases from V and 5 from J, leaving 9 bases between them. DNA for the CDR3: TGTGCCAGCAAACAGATTGATAATTCACCCCTCCACTTT. It translates to CASKQIDNSPLHF.

The V call is TRBV7-8, the J call TRBJ2-1, with 12 bases identical to TRBD2. J lost 7 bases, V lost 5 bases, and 6 bases had no gene match. Germline loops: CDR1 SGHVS, CDR2 FQNEAQ. This CDR3 is built from 15 residues. The CDR3 protein is CASSPSGRAGNEQFF. Here the CDR3 DNA reads TGTGCCAGCAGCCCTAGCGGGAGGGCCGGTAATGAGCAGTTCTTC.

Only one count was recorded for this clone. CDR3 DNA sequence: TGCAGCGTGGGACAGGGATTAGGTCAGCCCCAGCATTTT. It is translated as CSVGQGLGQPQHF. This chain uses TRBV29-1 with TRBJ1-5, with 9 bases identical to TRBD1. The CDR3 consists of 13 residues. Unmatched junction bases numbered 6, after V lost 6 bases and J lost 6 bases. The germline CDR1 and CDR2 sequences are SQVTM and ANQGSEA.

The table lists this clone with a few counts. J is TRBJ2-1 and V is TRBV6-2 or TRBV6-3; 7 positions agree with TRBD2. CDR1 and CDR2 (germline): MNHEY, SVGEGT. Losses at the gene ends were 1 base for V and 1 base for J; bases not matched to a gene: 10. This CDR3 is 18 amino acids long. The CDR3 reads CASSYFPGSGLSYNEQFF. CDR3 nucleotides: TGTGCCAGCAGTTACTTCCCGGGTAGCGGGCTATCCTACAATGAGCAGTTCTTC.

The V and J genes are TRBV27 and TRBJ2-3; TRBD1 aligns across 9 bases. Trimming took 6 bases from V and 6 from J; bases not matched to a gene: 10. The V gene's germline CDR1 is MNHEY and CDR2 SMNVEV (reference sequence). The CDR3 is 15 residues long. CDR3 amino acids: CASRPGTGQGDTQYF. Written as DNA, the CDR3 is TGTGCCAGCAGACCCGGGACAGGGCAGGGGGATACGCAGTATTTT.

The rearrangement uses TRBV7-2 and TRBJ1-2; a weak D match, TRBD1 (5 bases). The V gene's germline CDR1 is SGHTA and CDR2 FQGNSA. Trimming removed 5 bases at V and 8 bases at J, with 21 bases between. The CDR3 totals 15 residues. This CDR3 is CASSDLRPGVRGYTF. CDR3 nucleotide sequence: TGTGCCAGCAGCGACTTACGTCCGGGGGTCAGGGGCTACACCTTC.

The V and J genes are TRBV3-1 (or the pseudogene TRBV3-2) and TRBJ2-1; 14 bases are a match to TRBD2. CDR1 is LGHDT and CDR2 is YNNKEL in the germline V gene (reference sequence). V lost 0 bases and J lost 9; bases outside the gene matches: 1. This CDR3 has 15 residues. As DNA, the CDR3 is TGTGCCAGCAGCCAAGAGACTAGCGGGAGGGGTGAGCAGTTCTTC. It translates to CASSQETSGRGEQFF.

The chain carries TRBV5-8 and TRBJ1-4; the match to TRBD1 covers 7 bases. Germline V gene lookup returns CDR1 SGHTS and CDR2 YDEGEE. This CDR3 contains 14 residues. Trimming at V came to 4 bases and at J to 4 bases, leaving 4 bases not matched to a gene. CDR3: CASSPGQFNEKLFF. The CDR3 bases are TGTGCCAGCAGCCCGGGACAGTTTAATGAAAAACTGTTTTTT. Based on the CDR3 plus reference TRBV5-8 and TRBJ1-4, the full variable domain is EAGVTQSPTHLIKTRGQQATLRCSPISGHTSVYWYQQALGLGLQFLLWYDEGEERNRGNFPPRFSGRQFPNYSSELNVNALELEDSALYLCASSPGQFNEKLFFGSGTQLSVL.

J is TRBJ2-7 and V is TRBV5-4; D gene uncertain. The V gene's germline CDR1 is SGHNT and CDR2 YYREEE (reference sequence). V lost 3 bases, J lost 3 bases, and 4 bases lay in between. The CDR3 extends over 11 amino acids. CDR3 nucleotide sequence: TGTGCCAGCAGCTACTACTACGAGCAGTACTTC. It translates to CASSYYYEQYF.

The chain recombines TRBV6-5 with TRBJ1-2; TRBD1 matches at 10 bases. The germline CDR1 and CDR2 sequences are MNHEY and SVGAGI. The CDR3 contains 13 residues. J lost 1 base, V lost 10 bases, and 3 bases had no gene match. The CDR3 DNA is TGTGCCACGACAGGGGGCGGTAACTATGGCTACACCTTC. It translates to CATTGGGNYGYTF.

This clone has a count of ten or more. The rearrangement joins TRBV2 to TRBJ2-5, with TRBD1 matching over 10 bases. The ends lost 7 bases at V and 14 bases at J; junction bases unmatched: 10. The CDR3 length is 12 residues. CDR1 and CDR2 (germline): SNHLY, FYNNEI. In DNA, the CDR3 is TGTGCCAGCACCGCGACAGGGGGCCAACTCTACTTC. This encodes CASTATGGQLYF.

The V gene is TRBV5-1, the J gene TRBJ2-7; 9 bases fit TRBD1. Germline V CDR1 and CDR2: SGHRS, YFSETQ. V dropped 7 bases and J dropped 6; count of bases not matched to a gene: 8. The CDR3 has 13 amino acids. The CDR3 reads CASANTGGREQYF. DNA for the CDR3: TGCGCCAGCGCCAATACAGGGGGCCGCGAGCAGTACTTC.